The entry that follows covers one T cell receptor (beta chain) sequence. This entry belongs to a study of blood T cell repertoires in COVID-19. For the study at large: Nucleic acid was either cDNA or gDNA, and it came from T cells, B-cell-depleted T cells, or PBMCs.

Method: immunoSEQ multiplex PCR; TCRdb's copy keeps in-frame clones and lacks some. In the table there are some 50,000 clones, 70% to 90% of which are singletons. This CDR3 comprises 13 residues. Trimming cost V 5 bases and J 3 bases, with 11 bases left between them. CDR1 is SGHTA, CDR2 FQGTGA, per germline. Recruitment covered about two dozen US areas and drew participants whose ages spanned roughly 18 to 100 years. Clinical histories supplied by participants themselves formed the basis of cohort assignment. The specimen sequenced was PBMCs or T cells enriched from blood (not recorded which). V and J are TRBV7-3 and TRBJ2-7; D gene uncertain. The sequence was collected from a woman in her forties or fifties who had recovered from COVID-19. In DNA, the CDR3 is TGTGCCAGCAGCCCCGGTCCAGGCTACGAGCAGTACTTC. Protein sequence: CASSPGPGYEQYF. Variable domain in full (rest from reference TRBV7-3 and TRBJ2-7): GAGVSQTPSNKVTEKGKYVELRCDPISGHTALYWYRQSLGQGPEFLIYFQGTGAADDSGLPNDRFFAVRPEGSVSTLKIQRTERGDSAVYLCASSPGPGYEQYFGPGTRLTVT.